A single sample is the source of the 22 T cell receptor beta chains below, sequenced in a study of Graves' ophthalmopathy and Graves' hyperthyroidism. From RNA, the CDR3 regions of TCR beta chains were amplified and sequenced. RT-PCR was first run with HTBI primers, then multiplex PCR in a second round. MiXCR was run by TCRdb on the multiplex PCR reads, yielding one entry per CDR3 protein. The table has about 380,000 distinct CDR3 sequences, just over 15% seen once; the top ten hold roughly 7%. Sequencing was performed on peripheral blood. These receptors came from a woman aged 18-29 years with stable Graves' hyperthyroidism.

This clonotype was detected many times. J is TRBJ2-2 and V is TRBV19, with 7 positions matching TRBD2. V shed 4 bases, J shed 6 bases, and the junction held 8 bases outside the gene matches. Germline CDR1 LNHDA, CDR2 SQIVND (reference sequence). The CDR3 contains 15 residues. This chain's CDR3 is CASSRPGLGAGELFF. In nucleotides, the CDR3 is TGTGCCAGTAGTAGGCCCGGACTAGGTGCCGGGGAGCTGTTTTTT.

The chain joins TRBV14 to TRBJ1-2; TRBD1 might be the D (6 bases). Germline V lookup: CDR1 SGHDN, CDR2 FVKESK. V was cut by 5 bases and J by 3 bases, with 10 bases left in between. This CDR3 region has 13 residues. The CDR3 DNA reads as TGTGCCAGCAGCTCAACAGGGCACTATGGCTACACCTTC. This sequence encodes CASSSTGHYGYTF.

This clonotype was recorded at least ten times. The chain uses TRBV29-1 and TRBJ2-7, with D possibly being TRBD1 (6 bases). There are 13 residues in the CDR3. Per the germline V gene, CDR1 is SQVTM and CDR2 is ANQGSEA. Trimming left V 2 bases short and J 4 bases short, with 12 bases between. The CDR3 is CSVELGAGYEQYF. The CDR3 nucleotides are TGCAGCGTTGAATTGGGGGCAGGTTACGAGCAGTACTTC.

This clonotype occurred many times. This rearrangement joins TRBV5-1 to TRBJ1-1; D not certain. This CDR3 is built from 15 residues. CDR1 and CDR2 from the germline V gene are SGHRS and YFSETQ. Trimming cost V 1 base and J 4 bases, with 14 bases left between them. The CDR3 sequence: CASSLNAAGGTEAFF. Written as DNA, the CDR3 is TGCGCCAGCAGCTTGAATGCCGCCGGTGGCACTGAAGCTTTCTTT.

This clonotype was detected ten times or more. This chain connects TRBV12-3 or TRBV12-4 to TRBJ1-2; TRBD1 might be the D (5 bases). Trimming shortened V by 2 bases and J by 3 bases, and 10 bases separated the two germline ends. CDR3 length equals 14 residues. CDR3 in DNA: TGTGCCAGCAGTTTATCAGGGCAGTACTATGGCTACACCTTC. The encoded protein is CASSLSGQYYGYTF.

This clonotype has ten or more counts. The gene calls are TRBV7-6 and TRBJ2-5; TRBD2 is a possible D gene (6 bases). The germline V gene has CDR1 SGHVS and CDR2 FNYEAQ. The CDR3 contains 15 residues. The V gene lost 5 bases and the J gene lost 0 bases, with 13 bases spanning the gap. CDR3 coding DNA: TGTGCCAGCAGCCGAGCCGGGACTCACCAAGAGACCCAGTACTTC. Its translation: CASSRAGTHQETQYF. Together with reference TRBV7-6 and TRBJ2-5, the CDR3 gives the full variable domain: GAGVSQSPRYKVTKRGQDVALRCDPISGHVSLYWYRQALGQGPEFLTYFNYEAQQDKSGLPNDRFSAERPEGSISTLTIQRTEQRDSAMYRCASSRAGTHQETQYFGPGTRLLVL.

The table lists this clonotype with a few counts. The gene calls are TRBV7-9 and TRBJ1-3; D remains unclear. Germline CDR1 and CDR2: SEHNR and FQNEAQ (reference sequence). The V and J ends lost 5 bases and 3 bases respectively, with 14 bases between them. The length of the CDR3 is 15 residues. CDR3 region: CASSPRGGLGNTIYF. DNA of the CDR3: TGTGCCAGCAGCCCCCGAGGAGGGCTTGGAAACACCATATATTTT.

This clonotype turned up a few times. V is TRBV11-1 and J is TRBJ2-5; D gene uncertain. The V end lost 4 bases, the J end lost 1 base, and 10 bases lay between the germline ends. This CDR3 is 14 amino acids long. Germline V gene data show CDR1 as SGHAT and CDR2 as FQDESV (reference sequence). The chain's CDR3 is CASSSGPGQETQYF. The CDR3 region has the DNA TGTGCCAGCAGCTCAGGACCGGGCCAAGAGACCCAGTACTTC.

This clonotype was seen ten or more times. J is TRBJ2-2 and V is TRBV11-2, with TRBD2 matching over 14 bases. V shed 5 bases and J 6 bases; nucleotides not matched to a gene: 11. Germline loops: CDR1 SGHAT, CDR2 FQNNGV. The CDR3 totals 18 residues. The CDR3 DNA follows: TGTGCCAGCAGCCAACGGCGACTAGCGGGGGGGCAGGCCGGGGAGCTGTTTTTT. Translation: CASSQRRLAGGQAGELFF.

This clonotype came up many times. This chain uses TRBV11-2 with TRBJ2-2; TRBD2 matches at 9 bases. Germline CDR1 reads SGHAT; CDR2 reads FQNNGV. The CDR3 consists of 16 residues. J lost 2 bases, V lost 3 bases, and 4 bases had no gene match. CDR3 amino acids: CASSFLAGVNTGELFF. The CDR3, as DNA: TGTGCCAGCAGCTTCTTAGCGGGGGTTAACACCGGGGAGCTGTTTTTT.

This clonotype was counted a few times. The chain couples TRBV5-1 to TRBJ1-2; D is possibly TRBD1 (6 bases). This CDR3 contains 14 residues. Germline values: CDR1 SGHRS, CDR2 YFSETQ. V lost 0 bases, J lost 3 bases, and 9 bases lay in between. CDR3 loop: CASSLGDTDYGYTF. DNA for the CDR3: TGCGCCAGCAGCTTGGGGGACACTGACTATGGCTACACCTTC.

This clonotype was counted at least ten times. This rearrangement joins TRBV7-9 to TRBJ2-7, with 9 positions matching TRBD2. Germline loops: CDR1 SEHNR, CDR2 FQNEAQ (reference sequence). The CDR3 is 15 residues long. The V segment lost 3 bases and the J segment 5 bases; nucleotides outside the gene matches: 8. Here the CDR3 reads CASSFALAGSNEQYF. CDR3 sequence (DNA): TGTGCCAGCAGCTTTGCCCTAGCGGGGAGTAACGAGCAGTACTTC. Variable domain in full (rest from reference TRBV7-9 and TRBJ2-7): DTGVSQNPRHKITKRGQNVTFRCDPISEHNRLYWYRQTLGQGPEFLTYFQNEAQLEKSRLLSDRFSAERPKGSFSTLEIQRTEQGDSAMYLCASSFALAGSNEQYFGPGTRLTVT.

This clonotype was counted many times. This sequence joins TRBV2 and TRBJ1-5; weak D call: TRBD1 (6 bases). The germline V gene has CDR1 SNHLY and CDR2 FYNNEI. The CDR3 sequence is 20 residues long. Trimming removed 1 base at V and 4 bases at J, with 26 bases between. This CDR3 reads CASSEVPGAGALETNQPQHF. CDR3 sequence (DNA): TGTGCCAGCAGTGAAGTTCCAGGGGCAGGGGCGCTAGAAACTAATCAGCCCCAGCATTTT.

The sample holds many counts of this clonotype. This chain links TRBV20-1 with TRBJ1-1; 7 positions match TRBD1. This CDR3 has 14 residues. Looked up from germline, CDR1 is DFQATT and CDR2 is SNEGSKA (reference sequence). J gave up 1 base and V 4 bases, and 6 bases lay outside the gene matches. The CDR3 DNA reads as TGCAGTGCTACTCGGACAGGAGGGAACACTGAAGCTTTCTTT. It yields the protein CSATRTGGNTEAFF.

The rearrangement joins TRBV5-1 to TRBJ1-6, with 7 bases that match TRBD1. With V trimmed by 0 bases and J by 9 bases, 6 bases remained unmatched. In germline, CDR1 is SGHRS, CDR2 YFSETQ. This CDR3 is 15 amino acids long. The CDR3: CASSLAADRVSPLHF. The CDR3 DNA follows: TGCGCCAGCAGCTTGGCCGCTGACAGGGTTTCACCCCTCCACTTT.

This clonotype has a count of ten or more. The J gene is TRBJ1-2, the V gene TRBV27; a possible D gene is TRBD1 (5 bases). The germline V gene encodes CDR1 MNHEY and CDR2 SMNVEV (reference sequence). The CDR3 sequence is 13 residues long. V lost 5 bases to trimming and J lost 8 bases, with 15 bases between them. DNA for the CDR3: TGTGCCAGCAGTCCCCAGGGAGGCGGGGGCTACACCTTC. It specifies CASSPQGGGGYTF.

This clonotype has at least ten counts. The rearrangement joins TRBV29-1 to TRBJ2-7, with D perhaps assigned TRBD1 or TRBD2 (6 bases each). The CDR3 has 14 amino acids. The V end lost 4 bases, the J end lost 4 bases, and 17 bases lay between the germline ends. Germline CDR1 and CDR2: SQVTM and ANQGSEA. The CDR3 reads CSVVGGQGGYEQYF. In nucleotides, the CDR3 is TGCAGCGTTGTTGGGGGGCAGGGAGGTTACGAGCAGTACTTC.

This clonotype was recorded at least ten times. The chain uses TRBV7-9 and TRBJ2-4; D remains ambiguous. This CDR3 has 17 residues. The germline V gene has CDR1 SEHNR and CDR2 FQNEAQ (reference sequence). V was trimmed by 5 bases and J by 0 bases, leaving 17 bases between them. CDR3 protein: CASSPTGRFLAKNIQYF. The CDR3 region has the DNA TGTGCCAGCAGCCCCACGGGCCGATTCCTAGCCAAAAACATTCAGTACTTC.

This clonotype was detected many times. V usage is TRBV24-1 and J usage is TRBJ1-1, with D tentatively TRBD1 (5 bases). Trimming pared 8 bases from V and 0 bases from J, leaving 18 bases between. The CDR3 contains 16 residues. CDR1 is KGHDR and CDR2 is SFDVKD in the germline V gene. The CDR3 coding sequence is TGTGCCACCAAACGTTTAACAGGTTCGTTGAACACTGAAGCTTTCTTT. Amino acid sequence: CATKRLTGSLNTEAFF.

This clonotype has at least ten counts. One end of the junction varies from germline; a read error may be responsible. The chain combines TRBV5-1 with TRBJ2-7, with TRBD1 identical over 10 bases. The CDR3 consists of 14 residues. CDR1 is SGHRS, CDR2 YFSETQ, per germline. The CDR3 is CASSLRDRGYEQYF. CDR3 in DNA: TGTGCCAGCAGTCTTAGGGACAGGGGCTACGAGCAGTACTTC. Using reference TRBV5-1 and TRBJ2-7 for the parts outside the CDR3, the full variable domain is KAGVTQTPRYLIKTRGQQVTLSCSPISGHRSVSWYQQTPGQGLQFLFEYFSETQRNKGNFPGRFSGRQFSNSRSEMNVSTLELGDSALYLCASSLRDRGYEQYFGPGTRLTVT.

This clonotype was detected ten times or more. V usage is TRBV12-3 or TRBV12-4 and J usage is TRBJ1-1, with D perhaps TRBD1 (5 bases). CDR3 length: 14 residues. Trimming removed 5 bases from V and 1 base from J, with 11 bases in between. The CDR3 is CASSPERGNTEAFF. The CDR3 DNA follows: TGTGCCAGCAGTCCCGAGAGGGGGAACACTGAAGCTTTCTTT.

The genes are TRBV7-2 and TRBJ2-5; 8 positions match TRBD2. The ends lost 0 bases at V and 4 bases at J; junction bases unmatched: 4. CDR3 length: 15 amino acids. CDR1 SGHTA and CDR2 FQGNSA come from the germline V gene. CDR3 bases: TGTGCCAGCAGCTTAGCCGGGACTAGTTCAGAGACCCAGTACTTC. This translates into CASSLAGTSSETQYF.